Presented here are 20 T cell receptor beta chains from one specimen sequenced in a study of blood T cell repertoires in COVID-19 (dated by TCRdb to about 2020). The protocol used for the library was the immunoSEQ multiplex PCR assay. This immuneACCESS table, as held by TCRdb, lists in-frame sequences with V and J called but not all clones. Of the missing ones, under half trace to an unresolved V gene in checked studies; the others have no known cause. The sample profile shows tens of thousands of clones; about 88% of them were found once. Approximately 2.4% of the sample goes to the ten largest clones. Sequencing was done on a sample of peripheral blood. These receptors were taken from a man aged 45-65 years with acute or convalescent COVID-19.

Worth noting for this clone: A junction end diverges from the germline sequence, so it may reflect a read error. CDR3 in DNA: TGCGCCAGCAGCCCTCTAGCGGGAGATACCGGGGAGCTGGCTTTT. It translates to CASSPLAGDTGELAF. This sequence joins TRBV5-1 and TRBJ2-2, with TRBD2 identical over 10 bases. CDR3 length equals 15 residues. In germline, CDR1 is SGHRS, CDR2 YFSETQ.

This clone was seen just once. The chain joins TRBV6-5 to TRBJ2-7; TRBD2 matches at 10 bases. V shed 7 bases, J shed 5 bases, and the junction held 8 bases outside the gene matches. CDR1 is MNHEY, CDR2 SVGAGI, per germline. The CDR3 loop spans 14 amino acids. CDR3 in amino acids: CASNAGTSVNEQYF. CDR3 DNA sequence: TGTGCCAGCAATGCCGGGACTAGCGTCAACGAGCAGTACTTC.

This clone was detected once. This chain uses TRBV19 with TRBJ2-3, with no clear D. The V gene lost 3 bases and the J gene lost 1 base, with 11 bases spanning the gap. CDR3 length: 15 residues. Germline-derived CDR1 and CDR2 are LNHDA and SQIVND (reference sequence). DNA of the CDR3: TGTGCCAGTAGTATGGTTAAGCTCCGCACAGATACGCAGTATTTT. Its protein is CASSMVKLRTDTQYF.

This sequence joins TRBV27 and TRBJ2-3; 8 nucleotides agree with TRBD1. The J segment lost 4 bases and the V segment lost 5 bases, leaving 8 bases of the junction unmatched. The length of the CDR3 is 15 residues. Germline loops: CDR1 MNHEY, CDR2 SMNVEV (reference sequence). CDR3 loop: CASSQRTGWADTQYF. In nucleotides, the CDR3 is TGTGCCAGCAGTCAGAGGACAGGGTGGGCAGATACGCAGTATTTT.

CDR3 residues: CSVAGTGGLNEQFF. The CDR3 region has the DNA TGCAGCGTTGCGGGGACAGGGGGCTTGAATGAGCAGTTCTTC. The gene calls are TRBV29-1 and TRBJ2-1; 12 bases match TRBD1. V gave up 4 bases and J gave up 7 bases; unmatched junction bases: 5. Germline V gives CDR1 SQVTM, CDR2 ANQGSEA. The CDR3 is 14 amino acids.

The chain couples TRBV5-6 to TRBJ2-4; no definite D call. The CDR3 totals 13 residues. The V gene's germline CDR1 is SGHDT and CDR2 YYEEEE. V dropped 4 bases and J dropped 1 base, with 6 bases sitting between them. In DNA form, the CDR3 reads TGTGCCAGCAGCCTCGTTGCCAAAAACATTCAGTACTTC. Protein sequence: CASSLVAKNIQYF. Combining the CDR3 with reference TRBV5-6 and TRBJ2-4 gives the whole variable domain DAGVTQSPTHLIKTRGQQVTLRCSPKSGHDTVSWYQQALGQGPQFIFQYYEEEERQRGNFPDRFSGHQFPNYSSELNVNALLLGDSALYLCASSLVAKNIQYFGAGTRLSVL.

CDR3 DNA: TGCAGCGTTGAATATGAGACAGGGGTAACTCCGGGACTAGCGCCTTACAATGAGCAGTTCTTC. This translates into CSVEYETGVTPGLAPYNEQFF. The chain joins TRBV29-1 to TRBJ2-1; 10 nucleotides line up with TRBD2. V lost 2 bases, J lost 4 bases, and 23 bases stayed unmatched. CDR1 and CDR2 from the germline V gene are SQVTM and ANQGSEA. CDR3 length equals 21 residues.

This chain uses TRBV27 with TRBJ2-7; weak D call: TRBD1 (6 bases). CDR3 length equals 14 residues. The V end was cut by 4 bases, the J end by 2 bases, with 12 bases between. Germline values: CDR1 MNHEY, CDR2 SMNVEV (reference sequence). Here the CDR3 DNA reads TGTGCCAGCAGTTCCGGCACAGGGCCCTACGAGCAGTACTTC. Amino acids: CASSSGTGPYEQYF.

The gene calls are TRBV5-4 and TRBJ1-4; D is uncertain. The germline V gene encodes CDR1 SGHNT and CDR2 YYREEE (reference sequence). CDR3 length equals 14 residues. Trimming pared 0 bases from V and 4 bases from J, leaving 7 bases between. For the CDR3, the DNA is TGTGCCAGCAGCTTGGACAACAGTAATGAAAAACTGTTTTTT. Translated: CASSLDNSNEKLFF.

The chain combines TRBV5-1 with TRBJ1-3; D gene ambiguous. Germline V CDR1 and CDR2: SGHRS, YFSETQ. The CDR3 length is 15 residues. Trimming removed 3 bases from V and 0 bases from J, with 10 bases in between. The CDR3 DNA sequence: TGCGCCAGCAGCTCACAGACATCCTCTGGAAACACCATATATTTT. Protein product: CASSSQTSSGNTIYF.

The CDR3 region is CASSPGVSEEETQYF. The CDR3 region has the DNA TGTGCCAGTAGTCCCGGCGTCAGCGAAGAAGAGACCCAGTACTTC. This sequence joins TRBV19 and TRBJ2-5; D gene ambiguous. CDR3 length equals 15 residues. The germline gives CDR1 LNHDA, CDR2 SQIVND (reference sequence). V dropped 5 bases and J dropped 3 bases, with 16 bases sitting between them.

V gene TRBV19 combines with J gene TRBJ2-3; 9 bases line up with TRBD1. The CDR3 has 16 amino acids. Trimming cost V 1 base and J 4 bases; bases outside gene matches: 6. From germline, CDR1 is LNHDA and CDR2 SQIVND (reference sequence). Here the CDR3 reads CASSIGSGQGADTQYF. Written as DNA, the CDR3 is TGTGCCAGTAGTATAGGATCGGGACAGGGCGCAGATACGCAGTATTTT.

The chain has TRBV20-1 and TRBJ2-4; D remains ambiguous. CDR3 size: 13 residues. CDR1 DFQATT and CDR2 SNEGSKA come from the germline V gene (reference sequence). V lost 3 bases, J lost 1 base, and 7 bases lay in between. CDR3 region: CSASARAKNIQYF. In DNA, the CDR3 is TGCAGTGCTAGTGCGAGGGCCAAAAACATTCAGTACTTC.

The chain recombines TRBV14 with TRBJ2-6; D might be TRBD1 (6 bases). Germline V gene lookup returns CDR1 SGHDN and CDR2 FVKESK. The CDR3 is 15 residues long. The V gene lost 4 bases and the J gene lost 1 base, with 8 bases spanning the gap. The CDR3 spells CASSLQGSGANVLTF. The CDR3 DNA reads TGTGCCAGCAGCCTACAGGGTTCTGGGGCCAACGTCCTGACTTTC.

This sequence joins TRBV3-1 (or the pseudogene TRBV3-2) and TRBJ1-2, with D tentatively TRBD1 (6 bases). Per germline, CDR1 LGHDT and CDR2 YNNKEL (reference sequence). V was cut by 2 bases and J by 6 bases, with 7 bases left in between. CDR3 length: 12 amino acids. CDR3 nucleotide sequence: TGTGCCAGCAGCCAACAGGGGAATGGCTACACCTTC. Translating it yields CASSQQGNGYTF.

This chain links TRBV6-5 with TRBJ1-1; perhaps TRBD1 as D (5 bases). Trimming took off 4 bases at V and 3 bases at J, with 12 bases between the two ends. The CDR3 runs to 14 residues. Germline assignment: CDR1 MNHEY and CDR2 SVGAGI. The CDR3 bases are TGTGCCAGCAGTTCCCGACAGTCTCACACTGAAGCTTTCTTT. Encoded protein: CASSSRQSHTEAFF.

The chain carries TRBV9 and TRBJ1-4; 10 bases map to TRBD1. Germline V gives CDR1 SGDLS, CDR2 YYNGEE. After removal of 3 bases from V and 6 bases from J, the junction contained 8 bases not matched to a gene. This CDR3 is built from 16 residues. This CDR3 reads CASSGDRGFGDEKLFF. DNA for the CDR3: TGTGCCAGCAGCGGGGACAGGGGCTTCGGGGATGAAAAACTGTTTTTT.

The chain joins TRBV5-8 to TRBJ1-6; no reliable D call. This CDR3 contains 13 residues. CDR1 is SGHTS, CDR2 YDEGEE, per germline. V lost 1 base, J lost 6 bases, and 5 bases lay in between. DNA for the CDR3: TGTGCCAGCAGCTTGCACAGTAATTCACCCCTCCACTTT. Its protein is CASSLHSNSPLHF.

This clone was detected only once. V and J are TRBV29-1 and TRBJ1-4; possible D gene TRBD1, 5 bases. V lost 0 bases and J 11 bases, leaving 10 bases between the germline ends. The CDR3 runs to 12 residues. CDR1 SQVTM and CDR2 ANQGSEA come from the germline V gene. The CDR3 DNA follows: TGCAGCGTTGAAGAAGGACGGGGGAAACTGTTTTTT. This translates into CSVEEGRGKLFF.

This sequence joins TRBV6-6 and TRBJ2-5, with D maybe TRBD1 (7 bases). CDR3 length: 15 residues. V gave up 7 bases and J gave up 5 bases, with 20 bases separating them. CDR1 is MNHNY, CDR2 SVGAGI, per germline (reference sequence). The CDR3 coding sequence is TGTGCCAGCATCTTCGGAGGGGGCTCGGGGGAGACCCAGTACTTC. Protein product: CASIFGGGSGETQYF.